Below, 9 T cell receptor beta chains from the same sample are listed, as sequenced in a study of PD-L1 blockade in urothelial cancer. Noted time point: pretreatment peripheral blood. TCRdb's copy holds only in-frame clones and misses some; the assay was immunoSEQ multiplex PCR. The sample yields roughly 51,000 clones, approximately 86% seen once. This specimen consisted of PBMCs, obtained around atezolizumab (anti-PD-L1) treatment. The receptor set was obtained from a man in his sixties with urothelial cancer.

The CDR3 protein is CASSLGGQQETQYF. CDR3 nucleotides: TGCGCCAGCAGCTTGGGGGGACAGCAAGAGACCCAGTACTTC. This chain joins TRBV5-1 and TRBJ2-5; TRBD1 aligns across 7 bases. The CDR3 runs 14 residues. Unmatched junction bases numbered 1, after V lost 0 bases and J lost 2 bases. In germline, CDR1 is SGHRS, CDR2 YFSETQ. Together with reference TRBV5-1 and TRBJ2-5, the CDR3 gives the full variable domain: KAGVTQTPRYLIKTRGQQVTLSCSPISGHRSVSWYQQTPGQGLQFLFEYFSETQRNKGNFPGRFSGRQFSNSRSEMNVSTLELGDSALYLCASSLGGQQETQYFGPGTRLLVL.

This chain joins TRBV15 and TRBJ1-1; 7 bases fit TRBD1. The germline gives CDR1 LNHNV, CDR2 YYDKDF (reference sequence). CDR3 length: 14 amino acids. Trimming cost V 5 bases and J 4 bases; bases outside gene matches: 7. The CDR3, as DNA: TGTGCCACCAGCTCTAAGACAGGGACCACTGAAGCTTTCTTT. Translated, it gives CATSSKTGTTEAFF.

This clone came up a few times. A read error may account for a junction end that differs from germline. The J gene is TRBJ2-7, the V gene TRBV5-8; TRBD1 matches at 9 bases. CDR1 and CDR2 (germline): SGHTS, YDEGEE. The CDR3 contains 15 residues. The CDR3, as DNA: TGTGCCAGCAGCGTTTCCGGGACAGGGTCCTCCGAGCAGTACTTC. Translation gives CASSVSGTGSSEQYF.

The J gene is TRBJ2-6, the V gene TRBV4-2; D is perhaps TRBD2 (7 bases). CDR1 and CDR2 (germline): LGHNA, YNFKEQ. This CDR3 contains 17 residues. Between the trimmed V and J ends, which lost 5 bases and 2 bases, there was a span of 16 bases. The chain's CDR3 is CASSTLGGGAGANVLTF. The CDR3 DNA sequence: TGTGCCAGCAGCACTTTGGGGGGGGGCGCTGGGGCCAACGTCCTGACTTTC.

The chain joins TRBV2 to TRBJ1-6; D may be TRBD1 (5 bases). CDR3 length: 14 amino acids. Trimming shortened V by 8 bases and J by 9 bases, and 17 bases separated the two germline ends. Per the germline V gene, CDR1 is SNHLY and CDR2 is FYNNEI. The chain's CDR3 is CASLIRGGGSPLHF. The CDR3 bases are TGTGCCAGCCTAATTAGGGGCGGGGGTTCACCCCTCCACTTT.

This clone was picked up a small number of times. The J gene is TRBJ1-2, the V gene TRBV7-9; TRBD1 matches at 9 bases. This CDR3 is 15 amino acids long. The J segment lost 4 bases and the V segment lost 1 base, leaving 4 bases of the junction unmatched. Germline lookup yields CDR1 SEHNR and CDR2 FQNEAQ (reference sequence). The CDR3 loop is CASSLGQGVTYGYTF. The CDR3 nucleotides are TGTGCCAGCAGCTTAGGACAGGGGGTTACCTATGGCTACACCTTC.

The rearrangement links TRBV5-8 to TRBJ2-7; a weak D match, TRBD1 (5 bases). CDR3 length: 12 residues. Germline V gene lookup returns CDR1 SGHTS and CDR2 YDEGEE. The ends were cut back, 4 bases at V and 5 bases at J, with 10 bases in the middle. The CDR3 DNA reads TGTGCCAGCAGCAAGGGGTGGAACGAGCAGTACTTC. It is translated as CASSKGWNEQYF.

This clone came up once. The J gene is TRBJ2-3, the V gene TRBV2; D perhaps matches TRBD1 (6 bases). In germline, CDR1 is SNHLY, CDR2 FYNNEI. V lost 6 bases to trimming and J lost 0 bases, with 13 bases between them. The CDR3 has 15 amino acids. CDR3 sequence reads: CASSGLGASTDTQYF. In nucleotides, the CDR3 is TGTGCCAGCAGCGGATTGGGGGCGAGCACAGATACGCAGTATTTT. Drawing the rest from reference TRBV2 and TRBJ2-3, the complete variable domain is EPEVTQTPSHQVTQMGQEVILRCVPISNHLYFYWYRQILGQKVEFLVSFYNNEISEKSEIFDDQFSVERPDGSNFTLKIRSTKLEDSAMYFCASSGLGASTDTQYFGPGTRLTVL.

This rearrangement joins TRBV28 to TRBJ2-3, with TRBD2 as a possible D gene (5 bases). CDR1 is MDHEN, CDR2 SYDVKM, per germline. CDR3 length equals 15 residues. V was clipped by 11 bases and J by 0 bases, with 18 bases between them. For the CDR3, the DNA is TGTGCCGTCGACGGAGGACCTAGCAGCACAGATACGCAGTATTTT. Amino acid sequence: CAVDGGPSSTDTQYF.